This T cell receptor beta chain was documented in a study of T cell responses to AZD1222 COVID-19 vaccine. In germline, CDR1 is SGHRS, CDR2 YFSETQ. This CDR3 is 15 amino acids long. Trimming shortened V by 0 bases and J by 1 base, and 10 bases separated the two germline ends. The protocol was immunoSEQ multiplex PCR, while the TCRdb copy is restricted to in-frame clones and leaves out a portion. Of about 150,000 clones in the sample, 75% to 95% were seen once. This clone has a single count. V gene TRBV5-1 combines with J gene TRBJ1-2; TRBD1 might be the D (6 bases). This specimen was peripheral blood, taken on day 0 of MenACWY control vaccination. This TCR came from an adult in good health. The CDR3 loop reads CASSLVQGNNYGYTF. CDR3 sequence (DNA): TGCGCCAGCAGCTTGGTACAGGGAAATAACTATGGCTACACCTTC.